The 30 T cell receptor beta chains in this list originate from one sample, sequenced in a study of technical replicates of blood from a handful of donors. Some clones are missing from TCRdb's copy, which holds only in-frame ones; the method was immunoSEQ multiplex PCR. The data contain 50,000 to 65,000 clones, 80% to 95% of them singletons. The sample taken for sequencing was PBMCs. The receptor set was obtained from a human donor in good health. Some clones in this sample may be carry-over from other donors' samples.

The chain recombines TRBV30 with TRBJ1-6; TRBD1 agrees at 8 bases. The CDR3 contains 14 residues. CDR1 and CDR2 from the germline V gene are GTSNPN and SVGIG (reference sequence). V was pared by 3 bases and J by 9 bases, with 7 bases of the junction left unmatched. This chain's CDR3 is CAWRPPQGASPLHF. DNA for the CDR3: TGTGCCTGGAGACCTCCGCAGGGGGCTTCACCCCTCCACTTT.

This clone has just one count. The gene calls are TRBV5-1 and TRBJ1-1; a weak D match, TRBD1 (6 bases). The germline V gene encodes CDR1 SGHRS and CDR2 YFSETQ. V gave up 7 bases and J gave up 8 bases, with 21 bases separating them. The length of the CDR3 is 14 residues. CDR3 protein: CASEPGGPGLEAFF. As DNA, the CDR3 is TGCGCCAGCGAGCCGGGGGGGCCGGGACTAGAAGCTTTCTTT.

The sample holds one count of this clone. The rearrangement uses TRBV28 and TRBJ2-5, with 10 bases aligning to TRBD1. Germline lookup yields CDR1 MDHEN and CDR2 SYDVKM. The CDR3 is 15 residues long. With 4 bases clipped from V and 2 bases from J, the junction kept 4 bases outside the gene matches. For the CDR3, the DNA is TGTGCCAGCAGTTCGCGGGACAGGGGACAAGAGACCCAGTACTTC. It encodes CASSSRDRGQETQYF.

The gene calls are TRBV6-5 and TRBJ1-6; 7 bases fit TRBD1. Per germline, CDR1 MNHEY and CDR2 SVGAGI. The CDR3 covers 14 residues. Unmatched junction bases numbered 1, after V lost 8 bases and J lost 0 bases. The CDR3 sequence is CASPGGSYNSPLHF. CDR3 in DNA: TGTGCCAGCCCAGGGGGCTCCTATAATTCACCCCTCCACTTT.

This chain uses TRBV5-6 with TRBJ1-2; possibly TRBD1 for D (6 bases). Trimming removed 4 bases from V and 4 bases from J, with 14 bases in between. The CDR3 extends over 14 amino acids. Germline CDR1 reads SGHDT; CDR2 reads YYEEEE. This CDR3 reads CASSRQGYSYGYTF. CDR3 sequence (DNA): TGTGCCAGCAGCCGGCAGGGGTATAGCTATGGCTACACCTTC. The full variable domain, with the rest looked up from reference TRBV5-6 and TRBJ1-2, is DAGVTQSPTHLIKTRGQQVTLRCSPKSGHDTVSWYQQALGQGPQFIFQYYEEEERQRGNFPDRFSGHQFPNYSSELNVNALLLGDSALYLCASSRQGYSYGYTFGSGTRLTVV.

CDR3 in amino acids: CASSWRESTYNEQFF. The CDR3 coding sequence is TGTGCCAGCAGCTGGAGAGAGAGCACCTACAATGAGCAGTTCTTC. The rearrangement joins TRBV7-9 to TRBJ2-1, with D unresolved. CDR1 and CDR2 from the germline V gene are SEHNR and FQNEAQ (reference sequence). The CDR3 runs 15 residues. With 4 bases removed from V and 2 bases from J, the gap between germline ends came to 12 bases. Variable domain in full (rest from reference TRBV7-9 and TRBJ2-1): DTGVSQNPRHKITKRGQNVTFRCDPISEHNRLYWYRQTLGQGPEFLTYFQNEAQLEKSRLLSDRFSAERPKGSFSTLEIQRTEQGDSAMYLCASSWRESTYNEQFFGPGTRLTVL.

This clone came up a few times. This chain connects TRBV27 to TRBJ2-1, with 9 bases aligning to TRBD2. V shed 8 bases, J shed 2 bases, and the junction held 10 bases outside the gene matches. The CDR3 has 16 amino acids. From germline, CDR1 is MNHEY and CDR2 SMNVEV (reference sequence). The CDR3 nucleotides read TGTGCCAGCGGGAGTAGCGGGAGTGGGGCCTACAATGAGCAGTTCTTC. It yields the protein CASGSSGSGAYNEQFF.

This chain links TRBV29-1 with TRBJ1-1; 10 bases agree with TRBD1. The length of the CDR3 is 12 residues. The germline V gene encodes CDR1 SQVTM and CDR2 ANQGSEA. J gave up 6 bases and V 7 bases, and 5 bases lay outside the gene matches. CDR3 in DNA: TGCAGCGCCGGACAGGGGGGGGCTGAAGCTTTCTTT. It translates to CSAGQGGAEAFF.

The chain recombines TRBV14 with TRBJ2-7, with unresolved D. Germline loops: CDR1 SGHDN, CDR2 FVKESK. V was shortened by 0 bases and J by 6 bases, with 9 bases between the two germline ends. The CDR3 consists of 13 residues. CDR3 nucleotides: TGTGCCAGCAGCCAAGACAGATTTCGCGAGCAGTACTTC. Translation gives CASSQDRFREQYF.

This clone was observed a single time. The rearrangement joins TRBV7-3 to TRBJ2-5, with 7 bases lining up with TRBD2. CDR1 SGHTA and CDR2 FQGTGA come from the germline V gene. This CDR3 comprises 13 residues. The J segment lost 4 bases and the V segment lost 2 bases, leaving 1 base of the junction unmatched. CDR3 nucleotides: TGTGCCAGCAGCTTATCGGGAGGAGAGACCCAGTACTTC. This codes for CASSLSGGETQYF.

The DNA for the CDR3 is TGTGCCAGCAGTCCGGTTCAGGCATATTCACCCCTCCACTTT. Residues: CASSPVQAYSPLHF. This rearrangement joins TRBV6-6 to TRBJ1-6; no firm D call. V lost 5 bases, J lost 8 bases, and 13 bases lay in between. CDR1 is MNHNY, CDR2 SVGAGI, per germline (reference sequence). There are 14 residues in the CDR3.

The rearrangement links TRBV18 to TRBJ2-7; 9 positions agree with TRBD1. Germline trimming cut 0 bases from V and 4 bases from J; bases unmatched to any gene: 4. Germline V gene sequence: CDR1 KGHSH, CDR2 LQKENI. The CDR3 is 15 amino acids. CDR3 DNA sequence: TGTGCCAGCTCACCACCGGGACAGGGAGGGTACGAGCAGTACTTC. As protein: CASSPPGQGGYEQYF. The whole variable domain, filled in from reference TRBV18 and TRBJ2-7, reads NAGVMQNPRHLVRRRGQEARLRCSPMKGHSHVYWYRQLPEEGLKFMVYLQKENIIDESGMPKERFSAEFPKEGPSILRIQQVVRGDSAAYFCASSPPGQGGYEQYFGPGTRLTVT.

This chain joins TRBV19 and TRBJ1-1; 10 positions agree with TRBD1. V shed 5 bases, J shed 3 bases, and the junction held 6 bases outside the gene matches. Germline assignment: CDR1 LNHDA and CDR2 SQIVND (reference sequence). This CDR3 has 15 residues. The CDR3 region has the DNA TGTGCCAGTAGTGCCGCCGGGACAGGGGACACTGAAGCTTTCTTT. Amino acid sequence: CASSAAGTGDTEAFF. The variable domain in full, completed from reference TRBV19 and TRBJ1-1, reads DGGITQSPKYLFRKEGQNVTLSCEQNLNHDAMYWYRQDPGQGLRLIYYSQIVNDFQKGDIAEGYSVSREKKESFPLTVTSAQKNPTAFYLCASSAAGTGDTEAFFGQGTRLTVV.

This rearrangement joins TRBV29-1 to TRBJ2-1, with TRBD2 matching over 9 bases. CDR3 size: 15 residues. The V and J ends lost 6 bases and 9 bases, in that order; junction bases with no gene match: 15. Per germline, CDR1 SQVTM and CDR2 ANQGSEA. The CDR3 region is CSVQRRLAGLGEQFF. CDR3 bases: TGCAGCGTCCAAAGGCGCCTAGCGGGACTCGGTGAGCAGTTCTTC.

The chain uses TRBV18 and TRBJ2-3; 7 bases match TRBD2. The CDR3 totals 16 residues. Germline lookup yields CDR1 KGHSH and CDR2 LQKENI. The junction had 16 bases not matched to a gene; V was cut back by 8 bases and J by 5 bases. In DNA, the CDR3 is TGTGCCAGCCACGCGGGGGAGCTACTACGAGGAGATACGCAGTATTTT. Its translation: CASHAGELLRGDTQYF.

DNA of the CDR3: TGTGCCAGCTCACCAAGGGACACCCACAGGGCTTTCTTT. As protein: CASSPRDTHRAFF. J is TRBJ1-1 and V is TRBV18, with D perhaps matching TRBD1 (6 bases). The CDR3 runs to 13 residues. Germline lookup yields CDR1 KGHSH and CDR2 LQKENI. V was pared by 2 bases and J by 11 bases, with 15 bases between.

This sequence joins TRBV19 and TRBJ1-1, with a weak D call TRBD1 (5 bases). The CDR3 totals 14 residues. In germline, CDR1 is LNHDA, CDR2 SQIVND (reference sequence). The ends were cut back, 3 bases at V and 4 bases at J, with 12 bases in the middle. The CDR3 here is CASSIALGGTEAFF. In DNA form, the CDR3 reads TGTGCCAGTAGTATTGCTTTGGGGGGCACTGAAGCTTTCTTT. The full variable domain, in which reference TRBV19 and TRBJ1-1 provide the parts outside the CDR3, is DGGITQSPKYLFRKEGQNVTLSCEQNLNHDAMYWYRQDPGQGLRLIYYSQIVNDFQKGDIAEGYSVSREKKESFPLTVTSAQKNPTAFYLCASSIALGGTEAFFGQGTRLTVV.

In nucleotides, the CDR3 is TGCGCCAGCAGCTCCCCGGGAAAGTCCAAAGAGACCCAGTACTTC. Translated, it gives CASSSPGKSKETQYF. This chain links TRBV5-1 with TRBJ2-5, with TRBD2 as a possible D gene (5 bases). V lost 3 bases, J lost 3 bases, and 15 bases lay in between. Germline loops: CDR1 SGHRS, CDR2 YFSETQ. This CDR3 contains 15 residues.

The chain links TRBV11-2 to TRBJ2-2; 10 positions match TRBD2. CDR1 is SGHAT and CDR2 is FQNNGV in the germline V gene. This CDR3 has 16 amino acids. The junction had 8 bases not matched to a gene; V was cut back by 5 bases and J by 5 bases. The CDR3 loop reads CASSLILAGETGELFF. CDR3 nucleotide sequence: TGTGCCAGCAGCCTCATTCTAGCGGGAGAGACCGGGGAGCTGTTTTTT. The complete variable domain, with remaining parts taken from reference TRBV11-2 and TRBJ2-2, reads EAGVAQSPRYKIIEKRQSVAFWCNPISGHATLYWYQQILGQGPKLLIQFQNNGVVDDSQLPKDRFSAERLKGVDSTLKIQPAKLEDSAVYLCASSLILAGETGELFFGEGSRLTVL.

CDR3: CASRKSGTGGSYSPLHF. The CDR3 DNA reads TGTGCCAGTAGGAAATCCGGGACAGGGGGGAGTTATTCACCCCTCCACTTT. The V gene is TRBV19, the J gene TRBJ1-6; 11 bases agree with TRBD1. The CDR3 length is 17 residues. V lost 6 bases, J lost 8 bases, and 12 bases stayed unmatched. Germline CDR1 is LNHDA and CDR2 is SQIVND (reference sequence).

V gene TRBV4-2 combines with J gene TRBJ2-1; maybe TRBD2 (6 bases). CDR1 is LGHNA, CDR2 YNFKEQ, per germline. V lost 2 bases and J lost 7, with 15 bases in between. This CDR3 has 15 amino acids. The CDR3, as DNA: TGTGCCAGCAGCCAATCTCTGGCGGGGCTAAATGAGCAGTTCTTC. This encodes CASSQSLAGLNEQFF.

The rearrangement links TRBV7-2 to TRBJ1-5; D gene uncertain. Trimming removed 1 base at V and 6 bases at J, with 7 bases between. This CDR3 is 13 amino acids long. Per germline, CDR1 SGHTA and CDR2 FQGNSA. CDR3 loop: CASSLEGGQPQHF. The CDR3 DNA reads TGTGCCAGCAGCTTAGAAGGAGGTCAGCCCCAGCATTTT.

The V gene is TRBV11-2, the J gene TRBJ2-1; 7 bases align to TRBD1. Trimming cost V 1 base and J 9 bases; bases outside gene matches: 12. This CDR3 is 16 amino acids long. Germline CDR1 SGHAT, CDR2 FQNNGV. CDR3 amino acids: CASSLAGGTSFGEQFF. As DNA, the CDR3 is TGTGCCAGCAGCTTAGCAGGGGGAACTAGTTTTGGTGAGCAGTTCTTC. The whole variable domain, filled in from reference TRBV11-2 and TRBJ2-1, reads EAGVAQSPRYKIIEKRQSVAFWCNPISGHATLYWYQQILGQGPKLLIQFQNNGVVDDSQLPKDRFSAERLKGVDSTLKIQPAKLEDSAVYLCASSLAGGTSFGEQFFGPGTRLTVL.

The chain carries TRBV7-3 and TRBJ2-2; 8 bases align to TRBD2. CDR1 is SGHTA and CDR2 is FQGTGA in the germline V gene. V was clipped by 2 bases and J by 7 bases; unmatched bases: 6. The CDR3 length is 15 residues. CDR3 amino acids: CASSLWSSGHGELFF. The DNA of the CDR3 is TGTGCCAGCAGCTTATGGTCTAGCGGGCACGGGGAGCTGTTTTTT.

V usage is TRBV4-3 and J usage is TRBJ2-7, with 8 positions matching TRBD2. Germline V gives CDR1 LGHNA, CDR2 YSLEER. This CDR3 comprises 15 residues. With V trimmed by 4 bases and J by 0 bases, 5 bases remained unmatched. CDR3 sequence: CASSRRGGSSYEQYF. The CDR3 coding sequence is TGCGCCAGCAGCCGCCGCGGGGGGAGCTCCTACGAGCAGTACTTC.

This rearrangement joins TRBV29-1 to TRBJ2-2; D remains ambiguous. Germline V gene lookup returns CDR1 SQVTM and CDR2 ANQGSEA. Trimming removed 0 bases at V and 1 base at J, with 12 bases between. This CDR3 has 16 residues. CDR3 coding DNA: TGCAGCGTTGAAGAGGAGTCGCTTATGAACACCGGGGAGCTGTTTTTT. Translation gives CSVEEESLMNTGELFF.

The rearrangement joins TRBV7-3 to TRBJ2-2; TRBD2 matches 11 bases. The germline V gene encodes CDR1 SGHTA and CDR2 FQGTGA. Germline trimming cut 5 bases from V and 4 bases from J; bases unmatched to any gene: 6. The CDR3 is made up of 16 amino acids. CDR3 in DNA: TGTGCCAGCAGCCGCACTAGCGGGAGAGGCACCGGGGAGCTGTTTTTT. Encoded protein: CASSRTSGRGTGELFF. Based on the CDR3 plus reference TRBV7-3 and TRBJ2-2, the full variable domain is GAGVSQTPSNKVTEKGKYVELRCDPISGHTALYWYRQSLGQGPEFLIYFQGTGAADDSGLPNDRFFAVRPEGSVSTLKIQRTERGDSAVYLCASSRTSGRGTGELFFGEGSRLTVL.

The chain combines TRBV5-1 with TRBJ2-5, with TRBD1 matching over 9 bases. The CDR3 has 15 amino acids. V shed 3 bases and J 2 bases; nucleotides not matched to a gene: 5. CDR1 and CDR2 (germline): SGHRS, YFSETQ. The CDR3 protein is CASSSADRGQETQYF. CDR3 nucleotide sequence: TGCGCCAGCAGCTCCGCGGACAGGGGACAAGAGACCCAGTACTTC.

The chain links TRBV13 to TRBJ2-1; weak D call: TRBD2 (6 bases). Trimming took off 0 bases at V and 12 bases at J, with 15 bases between the two ends. The CDR3 consists of 14 residues. CDR1 and CDR2 from the germline V gene are PRHDT and FYEKMQ (reference sequence). The CDR3, as DNA: TGTGCCAGCAGCTTAGGTGGTGGGCTAGCGTGGCAGTTCTTC. It specifies CASSLGGGLAWQFF.

The rearrangement joins TRBV5-4 to TRBJ1-1, with no clear D. The CDR3 has 15 residues. V shed 4 bases and J shed 8 bases, with 21 bases lying between them. Germline V gives CDR1 SGHNT, CDR2 YYREEE (reference sequence). The CDR3 nucleotides are TGTGCCAGCAGCCCTCCGAACAGCGGGGAGTTCGAAGCTTTCTTT. Amino acids: CASSPPNSGEFEAFF.